The 15 T cell receptor beta chains below come from one sample, sequenced in a study of blood T cell repertoires in COVID-19. Libraries were prepared by immunoSEQ multiplex PCR; TCRdb keeps only in-frame clonotypes and omits some of them. The profile shows around 140,000 clones, roughly 80% of them singletons. Sequencing was done on a sample of peripheral blood. Source of these receptors: a woman of 80 years or more with acute or convalescent COVID-19.

This clone was observed a single time. One end of the junction does not line up with germline, which may come from a read error. The chain couples TRBV6-5 to TRBJ2-5; weak D call: TRBD2 (5 bases). Germline V gene sequence: CDR1 MNHEY, CDR2 SVGAGI. CDR3 length: 14 residues. CDR3 in DNA: TGTGCCAGCGCTCTTGGGAGATACCAAGAGACTCAGTACTTC. It yields the protein CASALGRYQETQYF.

The rearrangement uses TRBV13 and TRBJ2-3; the D gene is possibly TRBD1 (6 bases). CDR3 length: 15 amino acids. V was shortened by 3 bases and J by 4 bases, with 14 bases between the two germline ends. Germline assignment: CDR1 PRHDT and CDR2 FYEKMQ (reference sequence). The CDR3 spells CASSFLTGFADTQYF. Written as DNA, the CDR3 is TGTGCCAGCAGCTTCCTGACAGGTTTCGCAGATACGCAGTATTTT. The whole variable domain, filled in from reference TRBV13 and TRBJ2-3, reads AAGVIQSPRHLIKEKRETATLKCYPIPRHDTVYWYQQGPGQDPQFLISFYEKMQSDKGSIPDRFSAQQFSDYHSELNMSSLELGDSALYFCASSFLTGFADTQYFGPGTRLTVL.

The gene calls are TRBV6-6 and TRBJ1-5; D ambiguous. Trimming removed 5 bases at V and 2 bases at J, with 7 bases between. Germline CDR1 reads MNHNY; CDR2 reads SVGAGI (reference sequence). The CDR3 runs 13 residues. CDR3 nucleotide sequence: TGTGCCAGCAGTCCGGCGGGCAATCAGCCCCAGCATTTT. It yields the protein CASSPAGNQPQHF.

The chain carries TRBV5-6 and TRBJ2-2; D perhaps matches TRBD1 (6 bases). Trimming cost V 3 bases and J 6 bases, with 12 bases left between them. Germline CDR1 reads SGHDT; CDR2 reads YYEEEE. CDR3 length: 14 residues. The CDR3 DNA sequence: TGTGCCAGCAGCTCCGGGACAACCCCCGGGGAGCTGTTTTTT. Amino acid sequence: CASSSGTTPGELFF.

The CDR3 DNA follows: TGTGCCAGCAGCTCCGGGACAGGGGGTCCCACCGGGGAGCTGTTTTTT. It yields the protein CASSSGTGGPTGELFF. V is TRBV5-4 and J is TRBJ2-2; 11 nucleotides agree with TRBD1. Germline trimming cut 3 bases from V and 4 bases from J; bases unmatched to any gene: 5. This CDR3 contains 16 residues. Germline V CDR1 and CDR2: SGHNT, YYREEE (reference sequence).

The chain employs TRBV19 and TRBJ1-1; D is perhaps TRBD1 (5 bases). This CDR3 spans 14 amino acids. V gave up 7 bases and J gave up 3 bases, with 15 bases separating them. The germline V gene has CDR1 LNHDA and CDR2 SQIVND (reference sequence). The CDR3 reads CASNTWGEDTEAFF. As DNA, the CDR3 is TGTGCCAGTAATACTTGGGGCGAGGACACTGAAGCTTTCTTT. Together with reference TRBV19 and TRBJ1-1, the CDR3 gives the full variable domain: DGGITQSPKYLFRKEGQNVTLSCEQNLNHDAMYWYRQDPGQGLRLIYYSQIVNDFQKGDIAEGYSVSREKKESFPLTVTSAQKNPTAFYLCASNTWGEDTEAFFGQGTRLTVV.

This clone was detected once. The chain uses TRBV11-3 and TRBJ2-3, with TRBD1 identical over 7 bases. The junction had 7 bases not matched to a gene; V was cut back by 5 bases and J by 2 bases. CDR1 and CDR2 from the germline V gene are SGHNT and YENEEA. The CDR3 extends over 15 amino acids. The CDR3 loop reads CASSPRTGPTDTQYF. CDR3 DNA sequence: TGTGCCAGCAGCCCTAGGACAGGCCCCACAGATACGCAGTATTTT.

The chain is built from TRBV7-2 and TRBJ1-2; D may be TRBD1 (5 bases). The CDR3 contains 15 residues. The V and J ends lost 1 base and 8 bases respectively, with 17 bases between them. Germline-derived CDR1 and CDR2 are SGHTA and FQGNSA. The chain's CDR3 is CASSLGGGEIWGYTF. Here the CDR3 DNA reads TGTGCCAGCAGCTTAGGCGGGGGTGAGATCTGGGGCTACACCTTC.

The rearrangement links TRBV5-6 to TRBJ1-2; D gene unclear. V was shortened by 4 bases and J by 2 bases, with 15 bases between the two germline ends. In germline, CDR1 is SGHDT, CDR2 YYEEEE. CDR3 length: 15 residues. CDR3 DNA sequence: TGTGCCAGCAGCCTGGCTGGCAGATTCAACTATGGCTACACCTTC. The encoded protein is CASSLAGRFNYGYTF.

The chain joins TRBV7-2 to TRBJ2-7; TRBD2 matches 8 bases. This CDR3 contains 16 residues. V dropped 1 base and J dropped 3; count of bases not matched to a gene: 8. Germline values: CDR1 SGHTA, CDR2 FQGNSA. CDR3 sequence: CASSLGGPGLGYEQYF. The DNA for the CDR3 is TGTGCCAGCAGCTTAGGTGGCCCGGGACTAGGCTACGAGCAGTACTTC.

For the CDR3, the DNA is TGTGCCAGCAGTTACGGGACAGGGTTCACTTATCTGGAGACCCAGTACTTC. This encodes CASSYGTGFTYLETQYF. The chain uses TRBV6-2 or TRBV6-3 and TRBJ2-5; 9 bases align to TRBD1. After removal of 2 bases from V and 5 bases from J, the junction contained 12 bases not matched to a gene. This CDR3 is 17 amino acids long. The germline V gene encodes CDR1 MNHEY and CDR2 SVGEGT.

The rearrangement joins TRBV7-2 to TRBJ2-1; TRBD1 might be the D (5 bases). V was cut by 2 bases and J by 9 bases, with 5 bases left in between. The CDR3 is 11 amino acids. Germline CDR1 and CDR2: SGHTA and FQGNSA. The CDR3 DNA is TGTGCCAGCAGCTTAAGGGGTGAGCAGTTCTTC. Translation gives CASSLRGEQFF.

V is TRBV3-1 (or the pseudogene TRBV3-2) and J is TRBJ1-5; TRBD1 is a possible D gene (6 bases). Germline V gene lookup returns CDR1 LGHDT and CDR2 YNNKEL (reference sequence). The CDR3 is 12 residues long. Trimming pared 11 bases from V and 6 bases from J, leaving 14 bases between. DNA for the CDR3: TGTGCCGCCGGGGGGCCTGGTCAGCCCCAGCATTTT. Its protein is CAAGGPGQPQHF.

The J gene is TRBJ2-1, the V gene TRBV29-1; D gene ambiguous. Trimming took off 6 bases at V and 6 bases at J, with 9 bases between the two ends. Germline V gene lookup returns CDR1 SQVTM and CDR2 ANQGSEA. The CDR3 consists of 11 residues. The CDR3 sequence is CSVRLFNEQFF. For the CDR3, the DNA is TGCAGCGTGCGACTGTTCAATGAGCAGTTCTTC.

J is TRBJ2-2 and V is TRBV5-1; 10 bases are a match to TRBD2. The CDR3 is 17 residues long. V gave up 2 bases and J gave up 3 bases; unmatched junction bases: 7. Germline CDR1 and CDR2: SGHRS and YFSETQ. In nucleotides, the CDR3 is TGCGCCAGCAGCTTCCCCCTCGGGACTAGCGACACCGGGGAGCTGTTTTTT. The encoded protein is CASSFPLGTSDTGELFF.